This TCR beta chain was identified in a study of blood T cell repertoires in COVID-19. Generated by immunoSEQ multiplex PCR, the TCRdb table keeps only in-frame clones and is missing some. The sample has about 340,000 clones, 88% seen once. Followed over time, Seattle patients had been enrolled while infection was active. The V gene's germline CDR1 is SGHRS and CDR2 YFSETQ. The V end lost 5 bases, the J end lost 4 bases, and 10 bases lay between the germline ends. This CDR3 comprises 12 residues. Sequencing used peripheral blood. The sequence derives from a woman between 65 and 79 years old with COVID-19, enrolled during active disease. The gene calls are TRBV5-1 and TRBJ2-7; D is unresolved. CDR3 protein: CASSPTAYEQYF. The DNA for the CDR3 is TGCGCCAGCAGTCCTACAGCTTACGAGCAGTACTTC.